A single sample is the source of the 27 T cell receptor beta chains below, sequenced in a study of blood T cell repertoires in COVID-19. TCRdb keeps only in-frame clones here, not all; method: immunoSEQ multiplex PCR. Counted here are over 100,000 clones, approximately 80% occurring once; the ten biggest clones make up 7.9%. Sequenced sample: peripheral blood. The receptors were gathered from a woman aged 80 or over with active or convalescent COVID-19.

The chain couples TRBV4-1 to TRBJ2-5, with D perhaps matching TRBD2 (6 bases). Trimming took 0 bases from V and 2 from J, leaving 19 bases between them. The germline gives CDR1 MGHRA, CDR2 YSYEKL. CDR3 size: 18 residues. CDR3 residues: CASSQDLNLARLQETQYF. DNA of the CDR3: TGCGCCAGCAGCCAAGATCTGAACCTAGCGCGACTTCAAGAGACCCAGTACTTC.

The chain employs TRBV27 and TRBJ2-7, with a weak D call TRBD2 (6 bases). The CDR3 loop spans 12 amino acids. Germline assignment: CDR1 MNHEY and CDR2 SMNVEV (reference sequence). In DNA, the CDR3 is TGTGCGACCTCCGGGGGCTCCTACGAGCAGTACTTC. Its protein product is CATSGGSYEQYF.

The chain employs TRBV28 and TRBJ2-1; D perhaps matches TRBD1 (6 bases). Germline CDR1 is MDHEN and CDR2 is SYDVKM. V lost 5 bases to trimming and J lost 10 bases, with 21 bases between them. This CDR3 is built from 15 residues. The CDR3 DNA sequence: TGTGCCAGCAGTCGACCTCCAGGGACACGAGGGGAGCAGTTCTTC. Its protein is CASSRPPGTRGEQFF.

This clone came up once. The chain couples TRBV7-2 to TRBJ2-3, with unresolved D. V gave up 5 bases and J gave up 4 bases, with 13 bases separating them. This CDR3 comprises 14 residues. Germline values: CDR1 SGHTA, CDR2 FQGNSA. The CDR3 reads CASSLSMVPDTQYF. The CDR3 bases are TGTGCCAGCAGCCTATCTATGGTACCAGATACGCAGTATTTT. Variable domain in full (rest from reference TRBV7-2 and TRBJ2-3): GAGVSQSPSNKVTEKGKDVELRCDPISGHTALYWYRQSLGQGLEFLIYFQGNSAPDKSGLPSDRFSAERTGGSVSTLTIQRTQQEDSAVYLCASSLSMVPDTQYFGPGTRLTVL.

CDR3 protein: CASSLSGSLPTGELFF. CDR3 bases: TGTGCCAGCAGCCTTAGCGGGAGTTTACCCACCGGGGAGCTGTTTTTT. The chain combines TRBV9 with TRBJ2-2, with 9 nucleotides matching TRBD2. Germline V gene lookup returns CDR1 SGDLS and CDR2 YYNGEE. V was clipped by 4 bases and J by 4 bases; unmatched bases: 8. CDR3 length: 16 residues.

The chain carries TRBV4-2 and TRBJ2-5; D ambiguous. This CDR3 has 14 amino acids. Looked up from germline, CDR1 is LGHNA and CDR2 is YNFKEQ. V was clipped by 2 bases and J by 1 base, with 8 bases between them. This CDR3 reads CASSQFPSQETQYF. In nucleotides, the CDR3 is TGTGCCAGCAGCCAATTTCCTTCCCAAGAGACCCAGTACTTC.

V gene TRBV7-6 combines with J gene TRBJ1-1, with 7 nucleotides matching TRBD1. CDR1 is SGHVS and CDR2 is FNYEAQ in the germline V gene. J was trimmed by 0 bases and V by 2 bases; bases with no gene match: 9. The CDR3 consists of 17 residues. The CDR3 protein is CASSLPYRGRMNTEAFF. CDR3 bases: TGTGCCAGCAGCTTACCTTACAGGGGTAGAATGAACACTGAAGCTTTCTTT.

The chain links TRBV5-1 to TRBJ1-2, with D unresolved. CDR3 length equals 17 residues. The germline V gene has CDR1 SGHRS and CDR2 YFSETQ. V was clipped by 1 base and J by 4 bases, with 20 bases between them. CDR3 residues: CASSLSASSERGYGYTF. CDR3 in DNA: TGCGCCAGCAGCTTGTCGGCCAGTAGCGAGCGGGGCTATGGCTACACCTTC.

The rearrangement joins TRBV3-1 (or the pseudogene TRBV3-2) to TRBJ2-7; a possible D gene is TRBD2 (6 bases). V was pared by 5 bases and J by 4 bases, with 15 bases between. The CDR3 has 14 amino acids. Germline V CDR1 and CDR2: LGHDT, YNNKEL (reference sequence). CDR3 in amino acids: CASSFRLEGYEQYF. The CDR3 coding sequence is TGTGCCAGCAGCTTCCGACTAGAGGGGTACGAGCAGTACTTC.

The rearrangement links TRBV9 to TRBJ1-2, with TRBD1 identical over 7 bases. Trimming at V came to 2 bases and at J to 4 bases, leaving 14 bases not matched to a gene. The CDR3 is made up of 17 amino acids. The germline V gene encodes CDR1 SGDLS and CDR2 YYNGEE. The CDR3 spells CASSVRGSQGLSYGYTF. CDR3 bases: TGTGCCAGCAGCGTGAGAGGGTCACAGGGGCTATCCTATGGCTACACCTTC.

In this sample, this clone turned up once. The chain recombines TRBV30 with TRBJ1-5, with D possibly matching TRBD1 (5 bases). CDR3 length: 15 residues. CDR1 is GTSNPN, CDR2 SVGIG, per germline (reference sequence). The V end was cut by 3 bases, the J end by 0 bases, with 12 bases between. The CDR3 nucleotides read TGTGCCTGGAGATCCAGGACAACTAGCAATCAGCCCCAGCATTTT. Its translation is CAWRSRTTSNQPQHF.

This clone appeared a single time. V gene TRBV27 combines with J gene TRBJ2-7; TRBD1 is a possible D gene (6 bases). CDR3 length: 16 residues. With 2 bases removed from V and 2 bases from J, the gap between germline ends came to 16 bases. Germline-derived CDR1 and CDR2 are MNHEY and SMNVEV (reference sequence). The CDR3 region is CASSLRYRTEAYEQYF. CDR3 DNA: TGTGCCAGCAGTTTAAGGTACAGGACAGAAGCCTACGAGCAGTACTTC.

The chain is built from TRBV28 and TRBJ1-1; TRBD1 is a possible D gene (5 bases). This CDR3 has 14 residues. Germline lookup yields CDR1 MDHEN and CDR2 SYDVKM. V was trimmed by 2 bases and J by 4 bases, leaving 11 bases between them. CDR3 loop: CASSLARVGTEAFF. CDR3 coding DNA: TGTGCCAGCAGTTTAGCCAGGGTGGGCACTGAAGCTTTCTTT.

This chain links TRBV28 with TRBJ1-2; tentatively, D is TRBD1 (6 bases). V was clipped by 4 bases and J by 3 bases, with 15 bases between them. In germline, CDR1 is MDHEN, CDR2 SYDVKM. This CDR3 is 15 amino acids long. CDR3 DNA sequence: TGTGCCAGCAGTTCAGGAGGGGGGGGCGACTATGGCTACACCTTC. Translation gives CASSSGGGGDYGYTF.

This chain uses TRBV2 with TRBJ1-5; D call uncertain. The ends were cut back, 1 base at V and 2 bases at J, with 12 bases in the middle. Per the germline V gene, CDR1 is SNHLY and CDR2 is FYNNEI. The CDR3 totals 16 residues. CDR3 loop: CASSEVAFGGNQPQHF. In nucleotides, the CDR3 is TGTGCCAGCAGTGAAGTGGCCTTCGGGGGCAATCAGCCCCAGCATTTT.

This clone was detected only once. V and J are TRBV18 and TRBJ2-1; D is perhaps TRBD2 (5 bases). V lost 2 bases and J lost 3, with 11 bases in between. The V gene's germline CDR1 is KGHSH and CDR2 LQKENI. The CDR3 has 15 amino acids. The CDR3 protein is CASSPGPGLYNEQFF. The CDR3 DNA reads TGTGCCAGCTCACCAGGTCCAGGACTCTACAATGAGCAGTTCTTC. The whole variable domain, filled in from reference TRBV18 and TRBJ2-1, reads NAGVMQNPRHLVRRRGQEARLRCSPMKGHSHVYWYRQLPEEGLKFMVYLQKENIIDESGMPKERFSAEFPKEGPSILRIQQVVRGDSAAYFCASSPGPGLYNEQFFGPGTRLTVL.

J is TRBJ2-7 and V is TRBV10-3, with 8 bases aligning to TRBD2. V lost 0 bases to trimming and J lost 0 bases; unmatched junction nucleotides: 4. The CDR3 loop spans 16 amino acids. Germline assignment: CDR1 ENHRY and CDR2 SYGVKD. CDR3 sequence reads: CAISESIAGSSYEQYF. The CDR3 DNA is TGTGCCATCAGTGAGTCGATAGCGGGAAGCTCCTACGAGCAGTACTTC.

The rearrangement uses TRBV10-2 and TRBJ1-1; TRBD1 is a possible D gene (5 bases). Germline CDR1 is WSHSY and CDR2 is SAAADI. The length of the CDR3 is 13 residues. V lost 6 bases, J lost 5 bases, and 13 bases lay in between. The CDR3 region has the DNA TGCGCCAGCAGCGGACAATTGGGGACTGAAGCTTTCTTT. This translates into CASSGQLGTEAFF.

The V gene is TRBV7-3, the J gene TRBJ2-1, with 7 bases that match TRBD2. There are 15 residues in the CDR3. Germline V lookup: CDR1 SGHTA, CDR2 FQGTGA. With 2 bases clipped from V and 5 bases from J, the junction kept 6 bases outside the gene matches. This CDR3 reads CASSLGAGADNEQFF. In DNA form, the CDR3 reads TGTGCCAGCAGCTTAGGGGCGGGAGCTGACAATGAGCAGTTCTTC.

The chain uses TRBV3-1 (or the pseudogene TRBV3-2) and TRBJ1-3; D is undetermined. Germline V CDR1 and CDR2: LGHDT, YNNKEL (reference sequence). The CDR3 covers 15 residues. Between the trimmed V and J ends, which lost 1 base and 2 bases, there was a span of 9 bases. The CDR3 region is CASSQVGSTGNTIYF. CDR3 sequence (DNA): TGTGCCAGCAGCCAAGTCGGGTCGACTGGAAACACCATATATTTT.

The genes are TRBV19 and TRBJ2-3, with TRBD2 matching 8 bases. The V segment lost 5 bases and the J segment 7 bases; nucleotides outside the gene matches: 17. Per the germline V gene, CDR1 is LNHDA and CDR2 is SQIVND (reference sequence). The CDR3 sequence is 17 residues long. CDR3 sequence reads: CASSRLGSSGYQNTQYF. The CDR3 DNA follows: TGTGCCAGTAGTCGTTTAGGGTCTAGCGGGTATCAGAATACGCAGTATTTT.

The rearrangement joins TRBV6-5 to TRBJ2-3; D remains unclear. Trimming removed 5 bases from V and 0 bases from J, with 9 bases in between. The germline CDR1 and CDR2 sequences are MNHEY and SVGAGI. This CDR3 comprises 14 residues. The CDR3 protein is CASSPQDSTDTQYF. The CDR3, as DNA: TGTGCCAGCAGTCCGCAGGATAGCACAGATACGCAGTATTTT.

The chain couples TRBV27 to TRBJ2-2; 7 bases line up with TRBD1. Germline CDR1 reads MNHEY; CDR2 reads SMNVEV (reference sequence). The CDR3 runs 13 residues. Losses at the gene ends were 2 bases for V and 6 bases for J; bases not matched to a gene: 0. CDR3 protein: CASSLQGAGELFF. As DNA, the CDR3 is TGTGCCAGCAGTTTACAGGGGGCCGGGGAGCTGTTTTTT.

This sequence joins TRBV28 and TRBJ2-1, with a possible D match to TRBD2 (5 bases). V lost 3 bases to trimming and J lost 5 bases, with 11 bases between them. The CDR3 is 14 residues long. The germline gives CDR1 MDHEN, CDR2 SYDVKM. The CDR3 reads CASSLPGGHNEQFF. The CDR3 region has the DNA TGTGCCAGCAGTTTGCCAGGAGGCCACAATGAGCAGTTCTTC.

The rearrangement joins TRBV28 to TRBJ2-7, with 9 nucleotides matching TRBD1. Germline V gives CDR1 MDHEN, CDR2 SYDVKM. V shed 3 bases and J 3 bases; nucleotides not matched to a gene: 6. CDR3 length equals 15 residues. CDR3 region: CASSLVRDRVYEQYF. DNA of the CDR3: TGTGCCAGCAGTTTGGTCCGGGACAGGGTCTACGAGCAGTACTTC.

The chain is built from TRBV25-1 and TRBJ2-7; 9 bases are shared with TRBD1. The CDR3 is 12 residues long. Trimming cost V 9 bases and J 4 bases; bases outside gene matches: 4. Germline V CDR1 and CDR2: MGHDK, SYGVNS. For the CDR3, the DNA is TGTGCCAGTCGGACAGGGGCATACGAGCAGTACTTC. It codes for CASRTGAYEQYF.

In its sample, this clone was seen a few times. V usage is TRBV18 and J usage is TRBJ2-7; perhaps TRBD2 as D (6 bases). Per the germline V gene, CDR1 is KGHSH and CDR2 is LQKENI. V was pared by 5 bases and J by 6 bases, with 14 bases between. The CDR3 sequence is 13 residues long. CDR3 sequence reads: CASSSTAGSEQYF. Written as DNA, the CDR3 is TGTGCCAGCTCATCGACCGCGGGATCCGAGCAGTACTTC. Complete variable domain (other parts from reference TRBV18 and TRBJ2-7): NAGVMQNPRHLVRRRGQEARLRCSPMKGHSHVYWYRQLPEEGLKFMVYLQKENIIDESGMPKERFSAEFPKEGPSILRIQQVVRGDSAAYFCASSSTAGSEQYFGPGTRLTVT.